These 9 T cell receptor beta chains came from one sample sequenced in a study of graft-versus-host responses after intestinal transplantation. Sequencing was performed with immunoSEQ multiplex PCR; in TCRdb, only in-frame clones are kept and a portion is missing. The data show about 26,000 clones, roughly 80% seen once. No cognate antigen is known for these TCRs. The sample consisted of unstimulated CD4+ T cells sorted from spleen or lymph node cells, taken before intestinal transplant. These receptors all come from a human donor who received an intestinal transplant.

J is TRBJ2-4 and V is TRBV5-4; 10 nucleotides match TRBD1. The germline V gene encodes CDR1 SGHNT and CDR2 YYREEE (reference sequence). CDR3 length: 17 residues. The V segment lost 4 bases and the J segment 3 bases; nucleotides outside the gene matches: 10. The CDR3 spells CASSPIDRGLGKNIQYF. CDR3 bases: TGTGCCAGCAGCCCCATAGACAGGGGGCTGGGCAAAAACATTCAGTACTTC.

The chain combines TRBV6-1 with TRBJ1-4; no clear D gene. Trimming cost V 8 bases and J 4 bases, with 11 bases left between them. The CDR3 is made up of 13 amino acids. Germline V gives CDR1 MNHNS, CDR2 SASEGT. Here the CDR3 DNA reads TGTGCCAGCGGAGGAACGTTTAATGAAAAACTGTTTTTT. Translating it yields CASGGTFNEKLFF.

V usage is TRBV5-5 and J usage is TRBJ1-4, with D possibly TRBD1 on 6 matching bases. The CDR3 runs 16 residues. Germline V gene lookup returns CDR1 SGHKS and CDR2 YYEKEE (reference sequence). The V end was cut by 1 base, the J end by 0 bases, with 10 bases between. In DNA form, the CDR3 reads TGTGCCAGCAGCTTGACAGGGACTGCAACTAATGAAAAACTGTTTTTT. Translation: CASSLTGTATNEKLFF.

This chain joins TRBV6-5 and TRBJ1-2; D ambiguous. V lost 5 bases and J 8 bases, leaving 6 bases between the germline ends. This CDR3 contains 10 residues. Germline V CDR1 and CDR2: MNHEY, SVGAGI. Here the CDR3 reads CASSEVGYTF. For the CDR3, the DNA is TGTGCCAGCAGTGAAGTCGGCTACACCTTC.

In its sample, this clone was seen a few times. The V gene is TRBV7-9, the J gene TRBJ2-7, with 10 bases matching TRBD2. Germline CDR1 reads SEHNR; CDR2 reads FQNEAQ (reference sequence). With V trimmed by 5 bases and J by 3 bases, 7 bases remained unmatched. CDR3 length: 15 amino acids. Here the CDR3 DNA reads TGTGCCAGCAGCCCCCTAGCGGGAGAAGGCTACGAGCAGTACTTC. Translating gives CASSPLAGEGYEQYF.

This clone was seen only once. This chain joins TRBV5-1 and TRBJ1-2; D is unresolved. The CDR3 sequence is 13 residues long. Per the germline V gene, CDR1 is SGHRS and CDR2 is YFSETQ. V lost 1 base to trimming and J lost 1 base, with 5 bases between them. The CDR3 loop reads CASSLQVNYGYTF. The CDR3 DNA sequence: TGCGCCAGCAGCTTGCAGGTTAACTATGGCTACACCTTC.

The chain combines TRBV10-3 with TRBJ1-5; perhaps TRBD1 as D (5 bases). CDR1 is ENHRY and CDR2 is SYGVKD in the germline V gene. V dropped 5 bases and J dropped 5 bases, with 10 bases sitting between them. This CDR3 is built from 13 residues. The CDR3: CAISIRVDQPQHF. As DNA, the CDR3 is TGTGCCATCAGTATCAGGGTGGATCAGCCCCAGCATTTT.

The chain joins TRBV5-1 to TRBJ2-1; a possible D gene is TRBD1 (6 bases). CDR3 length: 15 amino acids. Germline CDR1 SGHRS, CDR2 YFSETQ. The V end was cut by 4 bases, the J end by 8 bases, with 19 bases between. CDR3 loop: CASSLGGSGVDEQFF. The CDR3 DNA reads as TGCGCCAGCAGCCTTGGGGGCTCTGGGGTCGATGAGCAGTTCTTC.

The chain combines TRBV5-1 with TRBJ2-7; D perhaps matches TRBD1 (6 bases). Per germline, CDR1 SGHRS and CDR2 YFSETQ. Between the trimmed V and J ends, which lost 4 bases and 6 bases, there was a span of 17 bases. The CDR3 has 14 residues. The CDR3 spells CASSPLLGGIEQYF. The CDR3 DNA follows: TGCGCCAGCAGCCCGTTACTAGGGGGAATCGAGCAGTACTTC.